Listed here are 13 T cell receptor beta chains from one sample, sequenced in a study of molecular identifiers for immune sequencing clone quantification. TCRdb independently ran MiXCR on the PCR reads; one entry per CDR3 protein. In the table there are around 43,000 distinct CDR3 sequences, roughly a fifth of which are singletons. The sample consisted of naive CD8+ T cells from blood, with Jurkat cell RNA spiked in. Subset given: FACS-sorted CD8+CD4-CCR7+CD45RA+ naive T cells. The receptor source for this set is a human donor in good health. Some libraries in this study had Jurkat cell RNA spiked in.

Many counts were recorded for this clonotype. The chain carries TRBV7-6 and TRBJ1-1; TRBD1 agrees at 9 bases. In germline, CDR1 is SGHVS, CDR2 FNYEAQ. Trimming at V came to 7 bases and at J to 8 bases, leaving 5 bases not matched to a gene. This CDR3 has 12 residues. In DNA form, the CDR3 reads TGTGCCAGCACCATGACAGGGGGGGAAGCTTTCTTT. This translates into CASTMTGGEAFF.

The V and J genes are TRBV4-3 and TRBJ2-3, with 8 bases matching TRBD2. The ends lost 1 base at V and 4 bases at J; junction bases unmatched: 1. Looked up from germline, CDR1 is LGHNA and CDR2 is YSLEER. This CDR3 has 14 amino acids. CDR3 DNA sequence: TGCGCCAGCAGCCAAGGACTAGCGTCAGATACGCAGTATTTT. This encodes CASSQGLASDTQYF.

A single count supports this clonotype. This sequence joins TRBV28 and TRBJ1-1, with 9 bases matching TRBD1. The CDR3 runs 15 residues. Germline-derived CDR1 and CDR2 are MDHEN and SYDVKM. With V trimmed by 6 bases and J by 4 bases, 9 bases remained unmatched. CDR3 nucleotides: TGTGCCAGCAGCCCTCCACAGGGGGCCGGCACTGAAGCTTTCTTT. Amino acid sequence: CASSPPQGAGTEAFF.

As for this clonotype: This clone may be a read error of a much larger clone one base away. The chain recombines TRBV12-3 or TRBV12-4 with TRBJ2-5, with 7 bases that match TRBD1. CDR3 length: 13 amino acids. V was pared by 8 bases and J by 7 bases, with 10 bases of the junction left unmatched. CDR3 sequence (DNA): TGTGCCAGCGCCTCGCAGGGGGTAGGGACCCAGTACTTC. Its protein is CASASQGVGTQYF.

This clonotype occurred many times. This clone may be a read error of a much larger clone one base away. The chain has TRBV5-1 and TRBJ1-1; D remains unclear. CDR1 and CDR2 (germline): SGHRS, YFSETQ. The CDR3 extends over 14 amino acids. As DNA, the CDR3 is TGCGCCAGCAGCTCTCGAGGGAAGAACACTGAAGTTTTCTTT. Translated: CASSSRGKNTEVFF.

This clonotype was found many times. This sequence joins TRBV2 and TRBJ1-1; tentatively, D is TRBD1 (6 bases). V was pared by 6 bases and J by 3 bases, with 14 bases between. Germline V gives CDR1 SNHLY, CDR2 FYNNEI. This CDR3 has 14 residues. The CDR3 DNA reads TGTGCCAGCAGGCTTGGGGGGGCCTACACTGAAGCTTTCTTT. Its translation is CASRLGGAYTEAFF.

This clonotype was detected ten times or more. This rearrangement joins TRBV7-2 to TRBJ2-3; 12 bases map to TRBD2. Looked up from germline, CDR1 is SGHTA and CDR2 is FQGNSA. The V segment lost 5 bases and the J segment 0 bases; nucleotides outside the gene matches: 3. The CDR3 is 16 amino acids. This CDR3 reads CASSMGTSGSTDTQYF. The CDR3 bases are TGTGCCAGCAGCATGGGGACTAGCGGGAGCACAGATACGCAGTATTTT.

This clonotype was detected many times. This sequence joins TRBV6-2 or TRBV6-3 and TRBJ2-5, with a tentative D call TRBD1 (5 bases). Trimming took off 0 bases at V and 1 base at J, with 15 bases between the two ends. Germline V gives CDR1 MNHEY, CDR2 SVGEGT. The CDR3 is made up of 17 amino acids. CDR3 residues: CASSYSVLDKGQETQYF. CDR3 nucleotides: TGTGCCAGCAGTTACTCGGTGCTGGACAAGGGCCAAGAGACCCAGTACTTC.

The table lists this clonotype with many counts. The rearrangement uses TRBV9 and TRBJ2-3; D is perhaps TRBD1 (7 bases). Looked up from germline, CDR1 is SGDLS and CDR2 is YYNGEE. The length of the CDR3 is 16 residues. V gave up 4 bases and J gave up 2 bases, with 17 bases separating them. The CDR3 loop is CASSQGVRDFTDTQYF. The CDR3 bases are TGTGCCAGCAGCCAGGGGGTCAGGGACTTCACAGATACGCAGTATTTT.

In this sample, this clonotype turned up many times. V is TRBV7-6 and J is TRBJ1-1, with D possibly matching TRBD1 (6 bases). The CDR3 covers 14 residues. Trimming removed 3 bases from V and 5 bases from J, with 13 bases in between. Per germline, CDR1 SGHVS and CDR2 FNYEAQ. The CDR3 DNA follows: TGTGCCAGCAGCTTTGAAAGGGGGACGACTGAAGCTTTCTTT. Encoded protein: CASSFERGTTEAFF.

This clonotype was counted at least ten times. This chain joins TRBV30 and TRBJ1-5; 12 positions agree with TRBD1. V was clipped by 0 bases and J by 6 bases; unmatched bases: 3. The CDR3 length is 15 residues. Germline CDR1 reads GTSNPN; CDR2 reads SVGIG (reference sequence). This CDR3 is CAWSVRGQGAQPQHF. CDR3 sequence (DNA): TGTGCCTGGAGTGTCAGGGGACAGGGGGCTCAGCCCCAGCATTTT.

At least ten counts were recorded for this clonotype. The chain has TRBV12-3 or TRBV12-4 and TRBJ2-3; weak D call: TRBD2 (6 bases). The CDR3 loop spans 14 amino acids. Trimming took off 3 bases at V and 7 bases at J, with 14 bases between the two ends. In nucleotides, the CDR3 is TGTGCCAGCAGTTTGCGGGACCAAACAAATACGCAGTATTTT. Its translation: CASSLRDQTNTQYF.

This clonotype has at least ten counts. The CDR3 nucleotides read TGCGCCAGCAGCTTGGACGCTAGCGGCAACACCGGGGAGCTGTTTTTT. As protein: CASSLDASGNTGELFF. The chain has TRBV5-1 and TRBJ2-2, with TRBD2 identical over 7 bases. V lost 0 bases and J lost 2; bases outside the gene matches: 4. This CDR3 region has 16 residues. Germline V gives CDR1 SGHRS, CDR2 YFSETQ.